Sequencing of this T cell receptor (beta chain) was carried out in a study of blood T cells in healthy people across ages. In germline, CDR1 is MDHEN, CDR2 SYDVKM. This CDR3 has 13 residues. With a J-beta primer mix and a sample-barcoded 5' primer, a second PCR ran about 7 to 12 cycles. One entry per CDR3 protein, called by TCRdb with MiXCR from the 5' RACE reads. The table records around 970,000 distinct CDR3 sequences, 45% to 60% of them present only once. A word on this clonotype: A junction boundary mismatches the germline segment, possibly from a read error.

This TCR came from a woman aged 55-70 years in good health. The sequencing sample was made of blood. The V call is TRBV28, the J call TRBJ1-1; TRBD1 is a possible D gene (5 bases). The CDR3 region has the DNA TGTGCCGGCAGTCCTATTGACAGAACCGAAGCTTTCTTT. Its protein is CAGSPIDRTEAFF.